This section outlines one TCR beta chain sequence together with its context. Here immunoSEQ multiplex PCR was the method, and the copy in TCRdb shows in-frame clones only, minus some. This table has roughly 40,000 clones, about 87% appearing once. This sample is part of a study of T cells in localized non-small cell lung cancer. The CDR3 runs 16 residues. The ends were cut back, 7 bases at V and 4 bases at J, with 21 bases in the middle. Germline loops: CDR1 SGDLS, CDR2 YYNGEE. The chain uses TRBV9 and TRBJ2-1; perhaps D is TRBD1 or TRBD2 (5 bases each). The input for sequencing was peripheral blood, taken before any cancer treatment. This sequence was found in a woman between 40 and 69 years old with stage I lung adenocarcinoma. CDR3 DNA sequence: TGTGCCAGCGGGTTAGTGGGGGAGACCTCATACAATGAGCAGTTCTTC. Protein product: CASGLVGETSYNEQFF. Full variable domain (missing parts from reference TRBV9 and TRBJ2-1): DSGVTQTPKHLITATGQRVTLRCSPRSGDLSVYWYQQSLDQGLQFLIQYYNGEERAKGNILERFSAQQFPDLHSELNLSSLELGDSALYFCASGLVGETSYNEQFFGPGTRLTVL.